This record covers a single T cell receptor (beta chain). Antigen specificity is unknown. These data are taken from a study of cytomegalovirus exposure and HLA in healthy donors. Study-level points and caveats: After further analysis at a later stage, 16,951 TCR beta sequences were associated with HLA alleles at 0.05 false discovery rate. The dataset shows that most TCR sequences were rare, while some public TCRs occurred in many donors. For cytomegalovirus status, the classifier reportedly gave diagnoses with high specificity and sensitivity.

Trimming shortened V by 0 bases and J by 1 base, and 3 bases separated the two germline ends. This CDR3 has 13 amino acids. Germline CDR1 and CDR2: MGHRA and YSYEKL. Use of 60 Vbeta and 13 Jbeta primers characterized the PCR. Sequencing used immunoSEQ multiplex PCR; TCRdb keeps in-frame clones, though not all of them. The table has over 75,000 clones, about 66% seen once; the top ten hold around 2.3%. The clonotype originates from a man aged 25 to 40 in good health and CMV-seronegative. The specimen was PBMCs. This chain joins TRBV4-1 and TRBJ1-1; D is unclear. The CDR3 sequence is CASSQDRNTEAFF. The CDR3 bases are TGCGCCAGCAGCCAAGATAGGAACACTGAAGCTTTCTTT.